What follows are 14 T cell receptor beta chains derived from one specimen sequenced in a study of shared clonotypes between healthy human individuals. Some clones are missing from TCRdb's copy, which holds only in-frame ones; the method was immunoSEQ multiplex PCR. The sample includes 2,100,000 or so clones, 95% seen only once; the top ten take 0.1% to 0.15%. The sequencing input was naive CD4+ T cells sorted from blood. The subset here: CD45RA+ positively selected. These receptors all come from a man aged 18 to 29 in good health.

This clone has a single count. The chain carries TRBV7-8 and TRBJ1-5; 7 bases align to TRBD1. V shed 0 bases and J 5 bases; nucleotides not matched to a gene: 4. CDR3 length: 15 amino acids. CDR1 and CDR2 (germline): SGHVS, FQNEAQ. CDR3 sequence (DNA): TGTGCCAGCAGCTTAGCCTGGACAGGAGATCAGCCCCAGCATTTT. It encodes CASSLAWTGDQPQHF.

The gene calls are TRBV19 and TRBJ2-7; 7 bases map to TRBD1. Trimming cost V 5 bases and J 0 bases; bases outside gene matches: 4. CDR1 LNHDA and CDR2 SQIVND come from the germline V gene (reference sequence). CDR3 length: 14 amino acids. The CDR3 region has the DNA TGTGCCAGTAGTGAAAACAGGGGCTCCTACGAGCAGTACTTC. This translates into CASSENRGSYEQYF.

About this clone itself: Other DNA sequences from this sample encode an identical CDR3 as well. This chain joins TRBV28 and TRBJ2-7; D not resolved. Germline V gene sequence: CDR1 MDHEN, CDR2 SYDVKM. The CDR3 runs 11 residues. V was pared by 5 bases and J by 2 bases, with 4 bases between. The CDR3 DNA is TGTGCCAGCAGTACACCCTACGAGCAGTACTTC. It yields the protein CASSTPYEQYF.

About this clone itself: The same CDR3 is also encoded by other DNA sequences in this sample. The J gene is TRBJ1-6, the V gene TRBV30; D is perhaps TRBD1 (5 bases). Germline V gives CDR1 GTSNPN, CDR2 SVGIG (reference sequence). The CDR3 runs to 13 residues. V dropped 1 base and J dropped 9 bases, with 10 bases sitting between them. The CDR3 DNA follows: TGTGCCTGGAGTGCGGGCCAGGGTTCACCCCTCCACTTT. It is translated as CAWSAGQGSPLHF.

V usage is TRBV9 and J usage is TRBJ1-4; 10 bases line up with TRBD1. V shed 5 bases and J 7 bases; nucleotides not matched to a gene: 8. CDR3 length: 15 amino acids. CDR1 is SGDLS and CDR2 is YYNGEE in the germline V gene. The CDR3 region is CASSRQGATVEKLFF. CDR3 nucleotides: TGTGCCAGCAGTCGACAGGGGGCCACGGTTGAAAAACTGTTTTTT.

In nucleotides, the CDR3 is TGTGCCAGCAACTCAGACAGGGCCGGAACTGAAGCTTTCTTT. It translates to CASNSDRAGTEAFF. The chain carries TRBV9 and TRBJ1-1, with 7 bases aligning to TRBD1. V was pared by 6 bases and J by 5 bases, with 10 bases of the junction left unmatched. CDR1 is SGDLS, CDR2 YYNGEE, per germline. The CDR3 totals 14 residues.

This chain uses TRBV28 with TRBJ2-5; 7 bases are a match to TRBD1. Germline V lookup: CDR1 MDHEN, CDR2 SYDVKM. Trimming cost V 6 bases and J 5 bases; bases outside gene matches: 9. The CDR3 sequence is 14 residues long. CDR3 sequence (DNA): TGTGCCAGCAGCACGACAGGGCGAAGGGAGACCCAGTACTTC. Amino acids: CASSTTGRRETQYF.

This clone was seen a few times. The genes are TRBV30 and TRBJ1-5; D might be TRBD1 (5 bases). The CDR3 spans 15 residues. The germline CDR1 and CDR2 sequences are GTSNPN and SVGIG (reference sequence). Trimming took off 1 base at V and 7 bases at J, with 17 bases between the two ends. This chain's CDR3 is CAWSGGGSLGQPQHF. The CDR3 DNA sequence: TGTGCCTGGAGTGGGGGGGGATCGTTAGGACAGCCCCAGCATTTT.

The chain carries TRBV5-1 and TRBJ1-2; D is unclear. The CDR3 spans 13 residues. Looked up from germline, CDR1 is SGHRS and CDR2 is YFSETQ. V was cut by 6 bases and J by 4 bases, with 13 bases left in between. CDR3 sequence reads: CASTVDRSYGYTF. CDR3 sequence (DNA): TGCGCCAGCACCGTGGACCGATCCTATGGCTACACCTTC.

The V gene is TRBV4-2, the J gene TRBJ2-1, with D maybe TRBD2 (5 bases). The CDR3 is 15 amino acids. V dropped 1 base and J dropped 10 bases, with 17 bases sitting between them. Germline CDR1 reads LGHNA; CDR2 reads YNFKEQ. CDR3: CASSQADLLGAEQFF. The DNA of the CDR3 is TGTGCCAGCAGCCAAGCAGATTTACTAGGTGCCGAGCAGTTCTTC.

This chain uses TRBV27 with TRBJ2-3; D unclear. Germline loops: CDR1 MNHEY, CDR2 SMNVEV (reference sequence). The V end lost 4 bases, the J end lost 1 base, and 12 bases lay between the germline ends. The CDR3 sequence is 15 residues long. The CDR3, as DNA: TGTGCCAGCAGTTCTGTCCCCCGGGGCACAGATACGCAGTATTTT. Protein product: CASSSVPRGTDTQYF.

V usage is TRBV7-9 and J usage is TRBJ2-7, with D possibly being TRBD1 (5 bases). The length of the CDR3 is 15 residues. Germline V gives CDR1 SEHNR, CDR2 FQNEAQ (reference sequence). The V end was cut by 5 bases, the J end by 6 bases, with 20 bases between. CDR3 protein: CASSPRDGAPGEQYF. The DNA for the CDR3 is TGTGCCAGCAGCCCTCGCGATGGGGCACCTGGCGAGCAGTACTTC.

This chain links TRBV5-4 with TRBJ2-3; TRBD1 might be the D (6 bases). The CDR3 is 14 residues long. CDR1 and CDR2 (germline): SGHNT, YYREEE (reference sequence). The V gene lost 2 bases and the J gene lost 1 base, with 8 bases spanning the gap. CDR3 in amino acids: CASSLEGGTDTQYF. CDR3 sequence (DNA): TGTGCCAGCAGCTTAGAGGGGGGCACAGATACGCAGTATTTT.

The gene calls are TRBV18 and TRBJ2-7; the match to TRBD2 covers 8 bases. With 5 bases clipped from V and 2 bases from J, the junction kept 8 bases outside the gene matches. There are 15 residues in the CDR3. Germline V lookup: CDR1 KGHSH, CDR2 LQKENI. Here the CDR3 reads CASSFGREATYEQYF. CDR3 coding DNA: TGTGCCAGCTCATTCGGGCGGGAGGCTACCTACGAGCAGTACTTC.